This T cell receptor beta chain derives from a study of T cell responses to AZD1222 COVID-19 vaccine. V was clipped by 5 bases and J by 7 bases, with 20 bases between them. The CDR3 is 15 amino acids. Germline values: CDR1 KGHSH, CDR2 LQKENI. TCRdb's copy holds only in-frame clones and misses some; the assay was immunoSEQ multiplex PCR. The sample consists of some 190,000 clones, roughly 94% of them appearing once. A word on this clone: Its antigen is unknown.

Findings and limits, study-wide: Across the whole spike, CD4 TCRs peaked at regions 160-218 and 743-854. Following two doses of AZD1222, Spike-specific TCR breadth and depth rose. There were repertoire samples only from the period after the peak T cell response. Donors were mostly white British, more females; clonal diversity possibly underestimated.

The source material was peripheral blood, sampled 28 days after the second dose of the MenACWY control vaccine. This sequence joins TRBV18 and TRBJ1-2; D might be TRBD1 (6 bases). This sequence was found in an adult who received the MenACWY meningococcal vaccine as a control. The CDR3 protein is CASSEKQGSTPGYTF. As DNA, the CDR3 is TGTGCCAGCTCAGAGAAACAGGGCTCTACCCCTGGCTACACCTTC.